The rows below give T cell receptor beta chains drawn from one sample of a study of early T cells in non-severe SARS-CoV-2 infection. TCRdb independently ran MiXCR on the 5' RACE reads; one entry per CDR3 protein. The table lists approximately 58,000 distinct CDR3 sequences, roughly 12% of them singletons. This sample comprised whole blood, obtained at baseline. The receptors here all came from an adult who was a healthcare worker with PCR-confirmed SARS-CoV-2 infection or an uninfected control (not recorded which). Each CDR3 is given with its conserved first and last residue.

CDR3 protein: CASSLVASLSNEQFF
J gene: TRBJ2-1
V gene: TRBV7-2

CDR3 protein: CASSLYRDLRGYTF
J gene: TRBJ1-2
V gene: TRBV28

CDR3 protein: CASRGLRGRDDTGELFF
J gene: TRBJ2-2
V gene: TRBV19

CDR3 protein: CASSYQSSNTEAFF
J gene: TRBJ1-1
V gene: TRBV6-2/TRBV6-3

CDR3 protein: CASKPGQGVQETQYF
J gene: TRBJ2-5
V gene: TRBV2

CDR3 protein: CASRHPGQGEAFF
J gene: TRBJ1-1
V gene: TRBV28

CDR3 protein: CSARLGQAGSHTQYF
J gene: TRBJ2-3
V gene: TRBV20-1

CDR3 protein: CASSDADSSYSPLHF
J gene: TRBJ1-6
V gene: TRBV7-2

CDR3 protein: CASSFNFAEQFF
J gene: TRBJ2-1
V gene: TRBV5-6

CDR3 protein: CASRPGGTATEAFF
J gene: TRBJ1-1
V gene: TRBV6-6

CDR3 protein: CASSTGQGTRGGTQYF
J gene: TRBJ2-5
V gene: TRBV7-9

CDR3 protein: CSVEPGDRGDTEAFF
J gene: TRBJ1-1
V gene: TRBV29-1

CDR3 protein: CASSYGIGTGGGEQFF
J gene: TRBJ2-1
V gene: TRBV6-5

CDR3 protein: CASSRTARGNYGYTF
J gene: TRBJ1-2
V gene: TRBV6-2/TRBV6-3

CDR3 protein: CASRVTSGGPYEQYF
J gene: TRBJ2-7
V gene: TRBV6-1

CDR3 protein: CASSIHQASGANVLTF
J gene: TRBJ2-6
V gene: TRBV19

CDR3 protein: CASRGSGQNEKLFF
J gene: TRBJ1-4
V gene: TRBV6-5

CDR3 protein: CSASPMKGSSYEQYF
J gene: TRBJ2-7
V gene: TRBV20-1

CDR3 protein: CASTPTSGSRNEQFF
J gene: TRBJ2-1
V gene: TRBV27

CDR3 protein: CASSKGVRNTDTQYF
J gene: TRBJ2-3
V gene: TRBV21-1

CDR3 protein: CASSLEAGRHTQYF
J gene: TRBJ2-3
V gene: TRBV7-2

CDR3 protein: CASSEALGDFYEQYF
J gene: TRBJ2-7
V gene: TRBV2

CDR3 protein: CATSPTGAGNTIYF
J gene: TRBJ1-3
V gene: TRBV15

CDR3 protein: CASSPPGTDTQYF
J gene: TRBJ2-3
V gene: TRBV12-3/TRBV12-4

CDR3 protein: CASSYSSSLAGGFPYEQYF
J gene: TRBJ2-7
V gene: TRBV6-2/TRBV6-3

CDR3 protein: CASSPGLAAKTYEQYF
J gene: TRBJ2-7
V gene: TRBV5-4

CDR3 protein: CASSFFETSGRYEQFF
J gene: TRBJ2-1
V gene: TRBV7-2

CDR3 protein: CASSFLANTEAFF
J gene: TRBJ1-1
V gene: TRBV11-3

CDR3 protein: CASSFGQGSYEQYF
J gene: TRBJ2-7
V gene: TRBV7-2

CDR3 protein: CASSQMGTTHTKNIQYF
J gene: TRBJ2-4
V gene: TRBV18

CDR3 protein: CASSPLVGANEQFF
J gene: TRBJ2-1
V gene: TRBV19

CDR3 protein: CSARDGHRVVTEAFF
J gene: TRBJ1-1
V gene: TRBV20-1

CDR3 protein: CASSPGFSYGQYF
J gene: TRBJ2-7
V gene: TRBV12-3/TRBV12-4

CDR3 protein: CASSPNPGGDYEQYF
J gene: TRBJ2-7
V gene: TRBV18

CDR3 protein: CASSESRRTNTEPFF
J gene: TRBJ1-1
V gene: TRBV10-1

CDR3 protein: CASSGKSGRYNEQFF
J gene: TRBJ2-1
V gene: TRBV9

CDR3 protein: CASSEALRGPYNEQFF
J gene: TRBJ2-1
V gene: TRBV6-1

CDR3 protein: CASSIRGQGLKDYGYTF
J gene: TRBJ1-2
V gene: TRBV19

CDR3 protein: CASSAGTSGRYEQYF
J gene: TRBJ2-7
V gene: TRBV5-1

CDR3 protein: CASSYRQGRSEKLFF
J gene: TRBJ1-4
V gene: TRBV4-3

CDR3 protein: CASSGGAAIGYTF
J gene: TRBJ1-2
V gene: TRBV5-1

CDR3 protein: CASSYSGSSLGEQFF
J gene: TRBJ2-1
V gene: TRBV6-2/TRBV6-3

CDR3 protein: CASSEAGYSPLHF
J gene: TRBJ1-6
V gene: TRBV18

CDR3 protein: CASSRDRNYEQYF
J gene: TRBJ2-7
V gene: TRBV18

CDR3 protein: CASSGQEPTYEQYF
J gene: TRBJ2-7
V gene: TRBV28

CDR3 protein: CASSQKGGIEQYF
J gene: TRBJ2-7
V gene: TRBV4-1

CDR3 protein: CASRSQGMETGELFF
J gene: TRBJ2-2
V gene: TRBV7-3

CDR3 protein: CASTYAGPKNIQYF
J gene: TRBJ2-4
V gene: TRBV19

CDR3 protein: CASSLQGVYEQYF
J gene: TRBJ2-7
V gene: TRBV19

CDR3 protein: CSARDQTGDYSNQPQHF
J gene: TRBJ1-5
V gene: TRBV20-1

CDR3 protein: CASSQGFTGYEQYF
J gene: TRBJ2-7
V gene: TRBV4-3